This TCR beta chain was recovered during a study of shared clonotypes between healthy human individuals. Findings and limits, study-wide: The sharing of 4% to 5.5% of naive CD4 clonotypes was seen across a handful of donors. Despite large depth, rarefaction showed incomplete sorted-subset sequencing.

Nashville, Tennessee was home to all donors, who were Caucasian adults. As concerns this clone: Its target is not known.

Samples underwent the assay at deep level. Assay: immunoSEQ multiplex PCR; the TCRdb copy retains only in-frame clones and omits some. This sample carries about 1,500,000 clones, 95% to 97% of them seen once, and the ten largest clones take over 1%. The CDR3 contains 16 residues. CDR1 SGHTA and CDR2 FQGNSA come from the germline V gene. Trimming cost V 5 bases and J 7 bases, with 21 bases left between them. This TCR derives from a man aged 25-45 years in good health. The J gene is TRBJ2-1, the V gene TRBV7-2; D is undetermined. The sample consisted of naive CD4+ T cells sorted from blood. Subset: CD45RA+ positively selected. CDR3 DNA sequence: TGTGCCAGCAGCCCCCTTCCGGGCCCGATGAGGAATGAGCAGTTCTTC. As protein: CASSPLPGPMRNEQFF. The whole variable domain, filled in from reference TRBV7-2 and TRBJ2-1, reads GAGVSQSPSNKVTEKGKDVELRCDPISGHTALYWYRQSLGQGLEFLIYFQGNSAPDKSGLPSDRFSAERTGGSVSTLTIQRTQQEDSAVYLCASSPLPGPMRNEQFFGPGTRLTVL.